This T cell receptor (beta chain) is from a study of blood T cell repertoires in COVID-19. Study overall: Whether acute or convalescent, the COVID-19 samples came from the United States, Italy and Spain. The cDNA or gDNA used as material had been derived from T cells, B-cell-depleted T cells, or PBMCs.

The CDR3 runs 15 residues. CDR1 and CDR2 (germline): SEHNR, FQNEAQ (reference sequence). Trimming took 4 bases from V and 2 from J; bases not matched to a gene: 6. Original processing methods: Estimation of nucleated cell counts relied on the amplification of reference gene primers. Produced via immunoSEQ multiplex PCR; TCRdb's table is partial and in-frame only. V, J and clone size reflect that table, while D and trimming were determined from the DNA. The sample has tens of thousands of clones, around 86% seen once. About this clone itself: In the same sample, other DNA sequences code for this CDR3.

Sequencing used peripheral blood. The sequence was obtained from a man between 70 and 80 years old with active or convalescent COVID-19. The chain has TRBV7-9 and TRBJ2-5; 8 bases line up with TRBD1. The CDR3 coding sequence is TGTGCCAGCAGCTCACGGACAGGGCTACAAGAGACCCAGTACTTC. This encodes CASSSRTGLQETQYF.